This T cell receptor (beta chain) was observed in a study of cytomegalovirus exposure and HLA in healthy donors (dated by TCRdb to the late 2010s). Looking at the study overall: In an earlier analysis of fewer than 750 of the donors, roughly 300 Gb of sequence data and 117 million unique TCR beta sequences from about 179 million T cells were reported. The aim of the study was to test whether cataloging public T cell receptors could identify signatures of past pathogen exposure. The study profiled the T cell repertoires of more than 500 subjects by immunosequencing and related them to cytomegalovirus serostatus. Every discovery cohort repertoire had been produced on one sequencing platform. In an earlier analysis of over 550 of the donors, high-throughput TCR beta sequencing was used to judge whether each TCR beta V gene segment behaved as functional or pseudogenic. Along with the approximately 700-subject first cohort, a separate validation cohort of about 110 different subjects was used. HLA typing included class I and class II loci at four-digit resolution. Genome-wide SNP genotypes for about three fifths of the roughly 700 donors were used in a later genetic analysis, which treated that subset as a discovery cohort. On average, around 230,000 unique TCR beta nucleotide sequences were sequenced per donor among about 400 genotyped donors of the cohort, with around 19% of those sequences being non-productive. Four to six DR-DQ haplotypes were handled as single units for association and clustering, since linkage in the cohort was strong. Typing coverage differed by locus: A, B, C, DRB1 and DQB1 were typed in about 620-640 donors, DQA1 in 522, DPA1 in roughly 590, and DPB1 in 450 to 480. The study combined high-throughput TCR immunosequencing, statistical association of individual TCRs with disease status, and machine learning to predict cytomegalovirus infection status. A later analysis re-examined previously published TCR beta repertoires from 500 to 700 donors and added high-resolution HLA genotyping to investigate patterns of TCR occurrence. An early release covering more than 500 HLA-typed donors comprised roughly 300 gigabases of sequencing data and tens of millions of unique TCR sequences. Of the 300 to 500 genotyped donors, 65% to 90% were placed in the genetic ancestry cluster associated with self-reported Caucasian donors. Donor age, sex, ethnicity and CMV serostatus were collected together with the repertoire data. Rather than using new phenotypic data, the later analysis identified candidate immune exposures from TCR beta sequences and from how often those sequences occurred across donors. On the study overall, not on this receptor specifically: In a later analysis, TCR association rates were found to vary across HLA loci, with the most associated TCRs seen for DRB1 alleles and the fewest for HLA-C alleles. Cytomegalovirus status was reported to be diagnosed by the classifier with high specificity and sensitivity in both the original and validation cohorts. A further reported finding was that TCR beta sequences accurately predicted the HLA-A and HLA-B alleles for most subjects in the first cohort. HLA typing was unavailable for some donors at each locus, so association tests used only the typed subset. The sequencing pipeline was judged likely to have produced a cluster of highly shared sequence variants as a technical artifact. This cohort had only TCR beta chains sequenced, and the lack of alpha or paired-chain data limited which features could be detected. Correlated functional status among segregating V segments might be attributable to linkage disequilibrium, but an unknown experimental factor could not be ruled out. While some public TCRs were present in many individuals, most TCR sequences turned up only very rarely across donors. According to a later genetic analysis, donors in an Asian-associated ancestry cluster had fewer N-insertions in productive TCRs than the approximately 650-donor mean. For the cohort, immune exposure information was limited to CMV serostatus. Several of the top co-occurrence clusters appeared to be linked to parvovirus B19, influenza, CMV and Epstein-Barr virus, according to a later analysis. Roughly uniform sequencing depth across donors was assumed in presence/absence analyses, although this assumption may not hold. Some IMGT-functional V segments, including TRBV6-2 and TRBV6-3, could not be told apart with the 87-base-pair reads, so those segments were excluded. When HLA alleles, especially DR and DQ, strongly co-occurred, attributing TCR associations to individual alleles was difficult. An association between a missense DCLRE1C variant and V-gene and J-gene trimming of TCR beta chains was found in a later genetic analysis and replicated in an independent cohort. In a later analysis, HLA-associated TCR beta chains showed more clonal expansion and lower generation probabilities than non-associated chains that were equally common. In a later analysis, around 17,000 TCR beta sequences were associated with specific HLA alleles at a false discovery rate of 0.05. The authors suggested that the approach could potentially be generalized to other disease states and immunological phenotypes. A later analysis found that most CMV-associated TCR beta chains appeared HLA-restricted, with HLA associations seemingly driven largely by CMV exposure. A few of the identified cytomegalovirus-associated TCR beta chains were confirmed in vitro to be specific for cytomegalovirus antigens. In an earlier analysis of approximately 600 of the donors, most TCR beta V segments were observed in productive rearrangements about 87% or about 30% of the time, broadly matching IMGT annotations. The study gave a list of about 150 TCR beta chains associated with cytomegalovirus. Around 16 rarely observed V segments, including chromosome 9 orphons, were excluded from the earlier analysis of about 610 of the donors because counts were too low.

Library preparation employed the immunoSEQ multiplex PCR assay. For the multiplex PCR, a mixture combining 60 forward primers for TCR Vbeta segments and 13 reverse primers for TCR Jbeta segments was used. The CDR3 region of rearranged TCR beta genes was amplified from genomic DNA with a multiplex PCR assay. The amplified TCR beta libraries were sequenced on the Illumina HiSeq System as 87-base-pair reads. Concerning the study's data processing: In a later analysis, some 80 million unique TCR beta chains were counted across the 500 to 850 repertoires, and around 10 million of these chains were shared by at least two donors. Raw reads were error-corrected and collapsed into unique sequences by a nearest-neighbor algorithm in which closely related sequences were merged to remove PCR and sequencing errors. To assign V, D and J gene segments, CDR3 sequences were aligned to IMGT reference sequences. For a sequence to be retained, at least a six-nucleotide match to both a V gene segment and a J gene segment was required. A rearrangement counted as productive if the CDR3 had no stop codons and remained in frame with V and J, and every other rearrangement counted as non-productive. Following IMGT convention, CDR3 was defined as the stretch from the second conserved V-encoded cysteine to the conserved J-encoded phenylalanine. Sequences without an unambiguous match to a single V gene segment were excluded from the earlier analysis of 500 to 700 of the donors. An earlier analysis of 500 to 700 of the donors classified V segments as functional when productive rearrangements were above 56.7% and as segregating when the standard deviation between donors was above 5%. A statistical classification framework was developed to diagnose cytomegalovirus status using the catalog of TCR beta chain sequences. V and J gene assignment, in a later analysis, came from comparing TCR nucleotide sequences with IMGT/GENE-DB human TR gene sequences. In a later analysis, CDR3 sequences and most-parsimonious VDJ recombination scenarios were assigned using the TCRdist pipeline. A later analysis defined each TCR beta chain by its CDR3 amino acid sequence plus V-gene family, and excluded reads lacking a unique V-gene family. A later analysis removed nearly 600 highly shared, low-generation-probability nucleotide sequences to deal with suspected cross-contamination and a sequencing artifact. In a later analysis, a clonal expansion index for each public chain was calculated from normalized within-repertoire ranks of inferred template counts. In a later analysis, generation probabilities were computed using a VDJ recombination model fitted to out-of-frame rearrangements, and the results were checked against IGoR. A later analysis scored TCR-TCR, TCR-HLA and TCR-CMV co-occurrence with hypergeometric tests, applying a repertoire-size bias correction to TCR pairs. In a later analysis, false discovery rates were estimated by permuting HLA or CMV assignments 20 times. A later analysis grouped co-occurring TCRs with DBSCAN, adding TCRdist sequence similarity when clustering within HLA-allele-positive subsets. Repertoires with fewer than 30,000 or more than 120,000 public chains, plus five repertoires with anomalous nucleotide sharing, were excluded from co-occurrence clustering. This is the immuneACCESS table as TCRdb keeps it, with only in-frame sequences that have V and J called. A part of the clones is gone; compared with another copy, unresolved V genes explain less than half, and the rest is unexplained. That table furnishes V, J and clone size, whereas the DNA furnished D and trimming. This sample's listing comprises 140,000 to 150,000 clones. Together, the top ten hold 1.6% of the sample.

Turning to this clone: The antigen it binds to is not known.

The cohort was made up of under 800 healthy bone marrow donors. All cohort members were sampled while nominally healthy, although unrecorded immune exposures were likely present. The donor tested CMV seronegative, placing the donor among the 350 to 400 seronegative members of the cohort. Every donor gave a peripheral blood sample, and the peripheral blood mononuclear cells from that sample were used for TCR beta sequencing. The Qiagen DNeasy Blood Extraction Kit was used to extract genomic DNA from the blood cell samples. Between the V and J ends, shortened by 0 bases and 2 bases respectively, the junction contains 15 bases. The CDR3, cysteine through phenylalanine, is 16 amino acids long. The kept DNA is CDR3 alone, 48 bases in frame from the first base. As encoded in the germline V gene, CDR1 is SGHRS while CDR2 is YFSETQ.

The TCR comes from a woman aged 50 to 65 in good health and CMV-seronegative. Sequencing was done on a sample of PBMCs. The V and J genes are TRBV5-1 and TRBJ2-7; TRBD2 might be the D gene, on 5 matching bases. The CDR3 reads CASSLGGNGMTYEQYF. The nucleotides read TGCGCCAGCAGCTTGGGGGGTAACGGGATGACCTACGAGCAGTACTTC.